This TCR beta chain derives from a study of blood T cell repertoires in COVID-19. Study at large: The study drew acute and convalescent COVID-19 samples from the United States, Italy and Spain. From T cells, B-cell-depleted T cells, or PBMCs came the material, which was cDNA or gDNA.

Germline V gives CDR1 MNHEY, CDR2 SVGAGI. V shed 8 bases and J shed 2 bases, with 9 bases lying between them. The CDR3 is 12 residues long. Ages ranged from about 18 to 89 years, with residence in approximately 25 US areas. As originally analysed: Estimated nucleated cell counts came from reference gene primer amplification. Some clones are missing from TCRdb's copy, which holds only in-frame ones; the method was immunoSEQ multiplex PCR. V, J and clone size derive from that table, while D and trimming were established from the DNA sequence. The sample lists roughly 150,000 clones, 81% occurring once. The sequenced material came from PBMCs or T cells enriched from blood (not recorded which). The origin of this receptor is a middle-aged woman with acute COVID-19. V gene TRBV6-5 combines with J gene TRBJ1-2; possibly TRBD1 for D (5 bases). The DNA for the CDR3 is TGTGCCAGCGCAGGGCTGAACTATGGCTACACCTTC. This encodes CASAGLNYGYTF.